These T cell receptor beta chains were read from a single sample in a study of blood T cell repertoires in COVID-19. The data were produced by immunoSEQ multiplex PCR, yet TCRdb's version contains in-frame clones alone and is incomplete. This table holds approximately 28,000 clones, 70% to 90% found once. Sample: peripheral blood. The receptors here all came from a human donor in a cohort sampled during active COVID-19. Each CDR3 is given with its conserved first and last residue. The D gene is left open where the match is weak. A clone size is listed for some rows: how often the clone was seen (once, few, many), or a class if it is expanded.

D gene	J gene	V gene	clone size	CDR3 DNA	CDR3 protein
NA	TRBJ2-3	TRBV3-1/TRBV3-2	NA	TGTGCCAGCAGCCACGGAGGGCGGGCAGATACGCAGTATTTT	CASSHGGRADTQYF
NA	TRBJ2-7	TRBV29-1	once	TGCAGCGTTACATACCAGGGGGGAGCCTACGAGCAGTACTTC	CSVTYQGGAYEQYF
NA	TRBJ2-7	TRBV6-5	NA	TGTGCCAGCAGACCGGGGGAACCGGACGAGCAGTACTTC	CASRPGEPDEQYF
NA	TRBJ1-1	TRBV2	NA	TGTGCCAGCAGTGATGGGTGGACAGTGAACACTGAAGCTTTCTTT	CASSDGWTVNTEAFF
TRBD2	TRBJ2-2	TRBV9	NA	TGTGCCAGCAGCGTTTCAAGCGGGGGGGCCGGGGAGCTGTTTTTT	CASSVSSGGAGELFF
TRBD2	TRBJ2-1	TRBV9	NA	TGTGCCAGCAGCAAGAAGCGGGGGGGCAACGGTGAGCAGTTCTTC	CASSKKRGGNGEQFF
NA	TRBJ2-5	TRBV6-2/TRBV6-3	NA	TGTGCCAGCAGTTATGGCCAGGATCAAGAGACCCAGTACTTC	CASSYGQDQETQYF
TRBD2	TRBJ2-3	TRBV7-8	NA	TGTGCCAGCAGCTTACCCGCCTGGACTAGTAATACGCAGTATTTT	CASSLPAWTSNTQYF
TRBD1	TRBJ1-6	TRBV6-5	NA	TGTGCCAGCAGTTACTCACAGGGGTTAAACTCACCCCTCCACTTT	CASSYSQGLNSPLHF
NA	TRBJ2-3	TRBV19	NA	TGTGCCAGTAGTACCCCCCTACAGGCAGATACGCAGTATTTT	CASSTPLQADTQYF
TRBD2	TRBJ2-7	TRBV11-2	NA	TGTGCCAGCAGCTGGGACTACTACGAGCAGTACTTC	CASSWDYYEQYF
TRBD2	TRBJ2-1	TRBV19	NA	TGTGCCAGTATTTCGGGGGGAGGGGTGAATGAGCAGTTCTTC	CASISGGGVNEQFF
NA	TRBJ2-1	TRBV27	NA	TGTGCCAGCAGTTTTCAGGGTCGCTCCTACAATGAGCAGTTCTTC	CASSFQGRSYNEQFF
TRBD2	TRBJ2-7	TRBV20-1	NA	TGCAGTGCTAGTCTAGCGGGGGCAACCTACGAGCAGTACTTC	CSASLAGATYEQYF